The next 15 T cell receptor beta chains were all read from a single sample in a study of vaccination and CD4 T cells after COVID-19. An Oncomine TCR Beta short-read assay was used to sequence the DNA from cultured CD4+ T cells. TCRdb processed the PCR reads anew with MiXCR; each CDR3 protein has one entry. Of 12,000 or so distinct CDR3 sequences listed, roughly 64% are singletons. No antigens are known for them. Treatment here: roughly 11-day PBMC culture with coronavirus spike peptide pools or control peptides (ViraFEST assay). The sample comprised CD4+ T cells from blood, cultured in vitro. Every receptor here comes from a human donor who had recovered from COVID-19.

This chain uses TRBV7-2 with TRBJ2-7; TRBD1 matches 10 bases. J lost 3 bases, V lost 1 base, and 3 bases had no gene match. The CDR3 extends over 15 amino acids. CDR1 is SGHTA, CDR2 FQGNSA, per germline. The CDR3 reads CASSLEWTGGYEQYF. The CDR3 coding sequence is TGTGCCAGCAGCTTAGAGTGGACAGGGGGCTACGAGCAGTACTTC.

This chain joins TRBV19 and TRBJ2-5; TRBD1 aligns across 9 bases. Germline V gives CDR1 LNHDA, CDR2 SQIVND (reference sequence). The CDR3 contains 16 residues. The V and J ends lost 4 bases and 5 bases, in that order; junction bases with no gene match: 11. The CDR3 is CASSKNSGQGGETQYF. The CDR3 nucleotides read TGTGCCAGTAGTAAAAACTCGGGACAGGGTGGGGAGACCCAGTACTTC.

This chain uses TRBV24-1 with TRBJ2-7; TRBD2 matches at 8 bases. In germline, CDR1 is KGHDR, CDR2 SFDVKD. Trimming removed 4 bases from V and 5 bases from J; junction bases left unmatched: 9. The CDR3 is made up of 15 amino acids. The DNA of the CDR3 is TGTGCCACCAGTGAACCCCGTTCGGGAGGGGACGAGCAGTACTTC. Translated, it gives CATSEPRSGGDEQYF.

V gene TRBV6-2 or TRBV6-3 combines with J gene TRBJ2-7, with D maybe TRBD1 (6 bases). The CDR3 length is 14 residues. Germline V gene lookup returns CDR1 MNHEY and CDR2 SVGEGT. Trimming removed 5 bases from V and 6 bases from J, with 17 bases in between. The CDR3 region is CASSLRGPASEQYF. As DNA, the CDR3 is TGTGCCAGCAGTCTCAGGGGACCCGCGAGCGAGCAGTACTTC.

Here the CDR3 DNA reads TGTGCCAGCAGTCCCGGGACGGTAAACACTGAAGCTTTCTTT. It specifies CASSPGTVNTEAFF. V usage is TRBV6-1 and J usage is TRBJ1-1, with D possibly TRBD1 on 5 matching bases. Trimming pared 5 bases from V and 2 bases from J, leaving 12 bases between. The V gene's germline CDR1 is MNHNS and CDR2 SASEGT. The CDR3 has 14 residues.

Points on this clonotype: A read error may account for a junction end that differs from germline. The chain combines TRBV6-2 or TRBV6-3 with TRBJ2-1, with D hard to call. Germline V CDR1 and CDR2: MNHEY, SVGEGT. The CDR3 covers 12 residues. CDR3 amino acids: CASSLDRTSTNF. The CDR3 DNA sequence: TGTGCCAGCAGCCTGGACCGGACCTCAACCAACTTC.

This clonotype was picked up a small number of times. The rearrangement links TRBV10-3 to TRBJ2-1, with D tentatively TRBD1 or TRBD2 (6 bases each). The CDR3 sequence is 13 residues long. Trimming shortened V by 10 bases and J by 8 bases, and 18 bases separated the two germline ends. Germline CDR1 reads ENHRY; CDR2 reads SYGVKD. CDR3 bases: TGTGCCACCTCAATGGGGGGCCTAGATGAGCAGTTCTTC. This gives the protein CATSMGGLDEQFF.

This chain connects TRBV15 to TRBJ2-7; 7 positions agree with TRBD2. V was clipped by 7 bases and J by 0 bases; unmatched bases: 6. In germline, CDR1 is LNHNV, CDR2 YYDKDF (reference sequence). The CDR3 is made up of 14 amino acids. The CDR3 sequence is CATNNGGDSYEQYF. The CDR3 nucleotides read TGTGCCACCAACAATGGGGGGGACTCCTACGAGCAGTACTTC.

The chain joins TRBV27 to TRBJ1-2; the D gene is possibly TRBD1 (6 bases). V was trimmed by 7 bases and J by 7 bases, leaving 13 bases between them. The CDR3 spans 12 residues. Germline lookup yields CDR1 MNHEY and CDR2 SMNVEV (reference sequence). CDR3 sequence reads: CASKTGAVGYTF. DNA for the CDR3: TGTGCCAGCAAGACGGGGGCGGTTGGCTACACCTTC.

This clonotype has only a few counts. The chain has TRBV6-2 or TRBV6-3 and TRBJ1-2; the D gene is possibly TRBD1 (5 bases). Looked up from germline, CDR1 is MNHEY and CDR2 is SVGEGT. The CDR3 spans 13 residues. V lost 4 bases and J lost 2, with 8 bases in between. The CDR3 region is CASSWSGNYGYTF. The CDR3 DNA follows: TGTGCCAGCAGTTGGTCAGGGAACTATGGCTACACCTTC.

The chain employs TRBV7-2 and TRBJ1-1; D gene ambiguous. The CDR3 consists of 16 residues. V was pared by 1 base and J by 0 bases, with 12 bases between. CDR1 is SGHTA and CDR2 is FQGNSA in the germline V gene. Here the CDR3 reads CASSLDAGNLNTEAFF. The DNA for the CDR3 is TGTGCCAGCAGCTTAGACGCAGGCAACCTGAACACTGAAGCTTTCTTT.

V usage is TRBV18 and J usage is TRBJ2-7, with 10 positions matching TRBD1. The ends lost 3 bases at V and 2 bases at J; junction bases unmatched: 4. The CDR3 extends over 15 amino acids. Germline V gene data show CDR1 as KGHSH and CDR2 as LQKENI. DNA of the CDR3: TGTGCCAGCTCACCCGGGACAGGGGATGCCTACGAGCAGTACTTC. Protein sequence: CASSPGTGDAYEQYF.

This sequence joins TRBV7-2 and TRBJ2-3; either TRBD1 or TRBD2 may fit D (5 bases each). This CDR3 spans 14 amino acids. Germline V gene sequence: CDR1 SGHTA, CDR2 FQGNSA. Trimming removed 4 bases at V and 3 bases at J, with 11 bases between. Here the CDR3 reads CASSWGPGTDTQYF. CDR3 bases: TGTGCCAGCAGCTGGGGACCAGGGACAGATACGCAGTATTTT.

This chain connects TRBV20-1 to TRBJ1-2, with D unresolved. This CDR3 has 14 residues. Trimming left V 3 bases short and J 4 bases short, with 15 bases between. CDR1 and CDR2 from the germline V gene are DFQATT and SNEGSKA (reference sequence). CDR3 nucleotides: TGCAGTGCTAGCGGCGGCGGATCTTCCTATGGCTACACCTTC. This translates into CSASGGGSSYGYTF.

For the CDR3, the DNA is TGTGCCATCAGTGAGTCTTACGGAACTAACTATGGCTACACCTTC. Amino acids: CAISESYGTNYGYTF. The chain uses TRBV10-3 and TRBJ1-2; the D is unclear. The length of the CDR3 is 15 residues. V was pared by 0 bases and J by 0 bases, with 8 bases between. The germline gives CDR1 ENHRY, CDR2 SYGVKD.